Included here is one TCR beta chain sequence, with context. The source of the sample is a study of blood T cell repertoires in COVID-19. Authors' data handling: How many nucleated cells were present was estimated from reference gene primer amplification. Profiling relied on immunoSEQ multiplex PCR, and the TCRdb table lists in-frame clones only, not all of them. Clone size and the V and J calls come from that table; the DNA yielded D and trimming. The table includes about 190,000 clones, 85% to 90% detected once. The CDR3 has 14 amino acids. V lost 5 bases to trimming and J lost 2 bases, with 10 bases between them. Germline CDR1 and CDR2: SGHRS and YFSETQ.

Sequenced material: peripheral blood. The receptor comes from a human donor in a cohort sampled during active COVID-19. This chain links TRBV5-1 with TRBJ2-2; no reliable D call. DNA of the CDR3: TGCGCCAGCAGGCGTGTTATAAACACCGGGGAGCTGTTTTTT. Translating it yields CASRRVINTGELFF.